This TCR beta chain is from a study of cytomegalovirus exposure and HLA in healthy donors (dated by TCRdb to about 2017). Regarding the research as a whole: An earlier analysis of about 560 of the donors reported 250 to 350 Gb of sequence data and 100 million to 120 million unique TCR beta sequences obtained from about 170 million T cells. All discovery cohort repertoires had been generated using a single sequencing platform. A later analysis re-examined previously published TCR beta repertoires from about 670 donors and added high-resolution HLA genotyping to investigate patterns of TCR occurrence. Alongside the repertoire data, information on donor age, sex, ethnicity and CMV serostatus was compiled. In an earlier analysis of roughly 580 of the donors, high-throughput TCR beta sequencing was used to judge whether each TCR beta V gene segment behaved as functional or pseudogenic. Genome-wide SNP genotypes for about 65% of the 666 donors were used in a later genetic analysis, which treated that subset as a discovery cohort. High-throughput TCR immunosequencing, statistical association of individual TCRs with disease status, and machine learning were combined to predict cytomegalovirus infection status. Typing coverage varied by locus: about 620-640 donors for A, B, C, DRB1 and DQB1; 500 to 550 for DQA1; more than 600 for DPA1; 450 to 480 for DPB1. On average, around 230,000 unique TCR beta nucleotide sequences were sequenced per donor among a few hundred genotyped donors of the cohort, with 15% to 20% of those sequences being non-productive. Along with the approximately 670-subject first cohort, a separate validation cohort of over a hundred different subjects was used. Rather than drawing on any new phenotypic data, the later analysis identified candidate immune exposures from TCR beta sequences and the way those sequences occurred across donors. Four to six DR-DQ haplotypes were handled as single units for association and clustering, since linkage in the cohort was strong. Both class I and class II loci were covered by HLA typing, at four-digit resolution. The aim of the study was to test whether cataloging public T cell receptors could identify signatures of past pathogen exposure. Of the roughly 430 genotyped donors, approximately 83% fell in the genetic ancestry cluster associated with self-reported Caucasian donors. Using immunosequencing, the study profiled T cell repertoires from 666 subjects and related those repertoires to cytomegalovirus serostatus. Roughly 290 gigabases of sequencing data and 75 million to 85 million unique TCR sequences made up an early release that covered 500 to 650 HLA-typed donors. Study-level results and caveats: The 87-base-pair reads could not distinguish some IMGT-functional V segments, including TRBV6-2 and TRBV6-3, so those segments were excluded. In a later analysis, most CMV-associated TCR beta chains were found to appear HLA-restricted, with HLA associations seemingly driven largely by CMV exposure. Compared with the 666-donor mean, donors in an Asian-associated ancestry cluster had fewer N-insertions in productive TCRs, according to a later genetic analysis. A total of around 150 TCR beta chains were listed by the study as associated with cytomegalovirus. At a false discovery rate of 0.05, a later analysis linked roughly 17,000 TCR beta sequences to specific HLA alleles. Because counts were too low, approximately 15 rarely observed V segments, including chromosome 9 orphons, were excluded from the earlier analysis of some 590 of the donors. A later analysis found that HLA-associated TCR beta chains were more clonally expanded and had lower generation probabilities than equally common non-associated chains. An earlier analysis of roughly 570 of the donors showed that most TCR beta V segments appeared in productive rearrangements either about 87% or about 30% of the time, which broadly matched IMGT annotations. Sequencing depth was assumed to be roughly uniform across donors in the presence/absence analyses, though that assumption may not hold. A further reported finding was that TCR beta sequences accurately predicted the HLA-A and HLA-B alleles for most subjects in the first cohort. A later analysis reported that several top co-occurrence clusters appeared linked to parvovirus B19, influenza, CMV and Epstein-Barr virus. This cohort had only TCR beta chains sequenced, and the lack of alpha or paired-chain data limited which features could be detected. When HLA alleles, especially DR and DQ, strongly co-occurred, TCR associations were difficult to assign to individual alleles. The classifier was reported to diagnose cytomegalovirus status with high specificity and sensitivity in both the original cohort and the validation cohort. It was suggested by the authors that the approach could potentially be generalized to other disease states and immunological phenotypes. Most TCR sequences were seen in very few donors, while some public TCRs were found in many individuals. Because some donors lacked HLA typing at each locus, the association tests relied only on the typed subset. Linkage disequilibrium might explain the correlated functional status among segregating V segments, but an unknown experimental factor could not be excluded. A later genetic analysis associated a missense DCLRE1C variant with V-gene and J-gene trimming of TCR beta chains, and an independent cohort replicated the association. The only immune exposure information available for the cohort was CMV serostatus. A cluster of highly shared sequence variants was judged likely to represent a technical artifact of the sequencing pipeline. In a later analysis, TCR association rates were found to vary across HLA loci, with the most associated TCRs seen for DRB1 alleles and the fewest for HLA-C alleles. A few of the identified cytomegalovirus-associated TCR beta chains were confirmed in vitro to be specific for cytomegalovirus antigens.

The cohort comprised 670 or so healthy bone marrow donors. At the time of sampling, every cohort member was nominally healthy, though immune exposures that went unrecorded were likely present. The donor was CMV seronegative and belonged to the group of approximately 320 seronegative cohort members. Each donor provided a peripheral blood sample, and peripheral blood mononuclear cells were used for TCR beta sequencing. Genomic DNA was extracted from the blood cell samples with the Qiagen DNeasy Blood Extraction Kit. Library prep was done by the immunoSEQ multiplex PCR assay. A mixture of 60 forward primers for TCR Vbeta segments and 13 reverse primers for TCR Jbeta segments was used in the multiplex PCR. The CDR3 region of rearranged TCR beta genes was amplified from genomic DNA with a multiplex PCR assay. The amplified TCR beta libraries were sequenced on the Illumina HiSeq System as 87-base-pair reads. The paper's processing steps were these. A later analysis tallied around 80 million unique TCR beta chains across the 666 repertoires, and about 12 million of those chains were shared by two or more donors. Raw reads were error-corrected and collapsed into unique sequences with a nearest-neighbor algorithm that merged closely related sequences to remove PCR and sequencing errors. CDR3 sequences were aligned to IMGT reference sequences to assign V, D and J gene segments. For a sequence to be retained, a match of at least six nucleotides was required to both a V gene segment and a J gene segment. Rearrangements were called productive when the CDR3 lacked stop codons and stayed in frame with V and J; all others were non-productive. CDR3 was defined according to IMGT convention as the region running from the second conserved V-encoded cysteine to the conserved J-encoded phenylalanine. The earlier analysis of about 530 of the donors excluded any sequence lacking an unambiguous match to a single V gene segment. An earlier analysis of a few hundred of the donors called V segments functional above 56.7% productive rearrangements and segregating when the between-donor standard deviation exceeded 5%. A statistical classification framework was developed to diagnose cytomegalovirus status using the catalog of TCR beta chain sequences. V and J gene assignment, in a later analysis, came from comparing TCR nucleotide sequences with IMGT/GENE-DB human TR gene sequences. Using the TCRdist pipeline, a later analysis assigned CDR3 sequences along with most-parsimonious VDJ recombination scenarios. A later analysis defined each TCR beta chain by its CDR3 amino acid sequence plus V-gene family, and excluded reads lacking a unique V-gene family. To address suspected cross-contamination and a sequencing artifact, a later analysis removed 592 highly shared, low-generation-probability nucleotide sequences. A later analysis calculated a clonal expansion index for each public chain from normalized within-repertoire ranks of inferred template counts. In a later analysis, generation probabilities were computed with a VDJ recombination model fitted to out-of-frame rearrangements, and the resulting probabilities were checked against IGoR. A later analysis scored TCR-TCR, TCR-HLA and TCR-CMV co-occurrence with hypergeometric tests, applying a repertoire-size bias correction to TCR pairs. A later analysis estimated false discovery rates by permuting HLA or CMV assignments 20 times. In a later analysis, co-occurring TCRs were grouped with DBSCAN, and TCRdist sequence similarity was added when clustering was performed within HLA-allele-positive subsets. Repertoires with fewer than 30,000 or more than 120,000 public chains were left out of co-occurrence clustering, as were about five repertoires with anomalous nucleotide sharing. TCRdb holds this immuneACCESS table with in-frame rearrangements only. Some clones are missing; in checked studies, unresolved V genes explain under half, and the rest has no known cause. That table is the source of V, J and clone size, and D and trimming were worked out from the DNA. Present in this sample are fewer than 250,000 clones, nearly 80% of which were seen just once. The top ten constitute 1.5% to 2% of the sample.

V lost 4 bases and J lost 3 bases, and the count of bases not matched to a germline gene is 6. The CDR1 and CDR2 encoded by the germline V gene are SGHRS and YFSETQ. The CDR3 holds 16 amino acids from the cysteine to the phenylalanine. Kept here is only the CDR3 DNA, which spans 48 bases and is read in frame from base 1. This clone has just a few counts. Its antigen is not yet known. Base quality data are lacking; no much larger clone is found one base away. The V and J segments used are TRBV5-1 and TRBJ2-6, and TRBD2 aligns with 8 junction nucleotides. This receptor was obtained from a male donor in good health and CMV-seronegative. Input material: PBMCs. CDR3 reads: CASSHAGGGGANVLTF. The DNA reads TGCGCCAGCAGCCATGCGGGGGGTGGTGGGGCCAACGTCCTGACTTTC.